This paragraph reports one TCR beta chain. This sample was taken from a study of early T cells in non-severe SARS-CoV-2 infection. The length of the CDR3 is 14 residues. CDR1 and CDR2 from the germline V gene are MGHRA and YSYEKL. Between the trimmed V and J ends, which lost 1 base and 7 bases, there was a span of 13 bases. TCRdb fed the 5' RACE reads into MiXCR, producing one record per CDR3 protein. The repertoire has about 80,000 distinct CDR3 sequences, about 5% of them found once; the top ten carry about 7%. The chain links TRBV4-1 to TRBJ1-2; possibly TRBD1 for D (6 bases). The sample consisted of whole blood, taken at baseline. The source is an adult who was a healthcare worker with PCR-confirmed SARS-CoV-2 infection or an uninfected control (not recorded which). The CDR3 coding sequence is TGCGCCAGCAGCCAAGTATTGGCAGGGGTTGGCTACACCTTC. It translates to CASSQVLAGVGYTF.